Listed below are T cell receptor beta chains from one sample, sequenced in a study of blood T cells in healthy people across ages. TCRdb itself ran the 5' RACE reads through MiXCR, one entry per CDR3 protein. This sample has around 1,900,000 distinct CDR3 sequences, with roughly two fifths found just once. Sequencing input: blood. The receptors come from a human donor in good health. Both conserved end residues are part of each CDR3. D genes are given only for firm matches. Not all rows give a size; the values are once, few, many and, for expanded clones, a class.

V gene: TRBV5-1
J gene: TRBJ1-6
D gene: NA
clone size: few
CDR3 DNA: TGCGCCAGTCGCACCGGACCAGTGGAGCACCTCCACTTT
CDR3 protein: CASRTGPVEHLHF

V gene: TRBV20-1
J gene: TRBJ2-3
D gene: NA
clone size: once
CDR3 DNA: TGCAGTGCTAGGAGAGGGGTCGGGCTCTACACAGATACGCAGTATTTT
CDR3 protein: CSARRGVGLYTDTQYF

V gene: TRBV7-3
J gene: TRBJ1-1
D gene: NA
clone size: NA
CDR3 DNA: TGTGCCAGCAGCTTAGGGGGTCCTACCGGGACAGAAGCTTTCTTT
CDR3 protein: CASSLGGPTGTEAFF

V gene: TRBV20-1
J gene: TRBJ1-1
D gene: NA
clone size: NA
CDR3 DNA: TGCAGTGCTAGAGTCGCGGGGCCGAACACTGAAGCTTTCTTT
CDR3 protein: CSARVAGPNTEAFF

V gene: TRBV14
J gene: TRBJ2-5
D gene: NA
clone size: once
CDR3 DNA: TGTGCCAGCAGGCACGGGTACAGGATCGAGACCCAGTACTTC
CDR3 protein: CASRHGYRIETQYF

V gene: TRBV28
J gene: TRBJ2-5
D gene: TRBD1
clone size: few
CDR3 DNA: TGTGCCAGCAGCCGACAGGGGGCGAAGGAGACCCAGTACTTC
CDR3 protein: CASSRQGAKETQYF

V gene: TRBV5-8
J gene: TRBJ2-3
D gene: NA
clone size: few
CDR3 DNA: TGTGCCAGCGGAAGATGGGGGGGGCCGGATACGCAGTATTTT
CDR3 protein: CASGRWGGPDTQYF

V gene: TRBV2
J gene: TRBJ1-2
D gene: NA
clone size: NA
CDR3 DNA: TGTGCCAGCAGTGAAGCGGGTCGGTACTATGGCTACACCTTC
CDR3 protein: CASSEAGRYYGYTF

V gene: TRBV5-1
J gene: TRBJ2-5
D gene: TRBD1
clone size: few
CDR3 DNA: TGCGCCAGCAGCCTTGTGACAGGGGGCGAAGAGACCCAGTACTTC
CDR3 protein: CASSLVTGGEETQYF

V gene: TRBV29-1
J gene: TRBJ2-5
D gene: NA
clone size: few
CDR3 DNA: TGCAGCGTTGGACACCTTAAGAGGGAGACCCAGTACTTC
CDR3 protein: CSVGHLKRETQYF

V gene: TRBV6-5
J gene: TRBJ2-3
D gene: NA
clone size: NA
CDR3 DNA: TGTGCCAGCAGTTACACCACAATCGCAGATACGCAGTATTTT
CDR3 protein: CASSYTTIADTQYF

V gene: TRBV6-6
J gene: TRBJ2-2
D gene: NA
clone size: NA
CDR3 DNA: TGTGCCAGCAAGGAGGGGGGGGCGGCCGGGGAGCTGTTTTTT
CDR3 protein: CASKEGGAAGELFF

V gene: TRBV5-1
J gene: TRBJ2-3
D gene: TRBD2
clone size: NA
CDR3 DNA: TGCGCCAGCAGCCCAAAGCGGGGCACTAGCACAGATACGCAGTATTTT
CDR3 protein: CASSPKRGTSTDTQYF

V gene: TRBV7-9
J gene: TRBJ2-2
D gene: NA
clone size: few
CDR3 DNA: TGTGCCAGCAGAGTGGACAGGAGGGACACCGGGGAGCTGTTTTTT
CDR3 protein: CASRVDRRDTGELFF

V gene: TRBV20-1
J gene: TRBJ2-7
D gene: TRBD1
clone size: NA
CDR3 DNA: TGCAGTGCTAGAGCCGGGACAGGGACTATCTTGGGCTACGAGCAGTACTTC
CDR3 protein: CSARAGTGTILGYEQYF

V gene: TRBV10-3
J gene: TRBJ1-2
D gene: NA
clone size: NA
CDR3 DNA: TGTGCCATCAGTACCCCAGACCGACGCCTGAGCTATGGCTACACCTTC
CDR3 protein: CAISTPDRRLSYGYTF

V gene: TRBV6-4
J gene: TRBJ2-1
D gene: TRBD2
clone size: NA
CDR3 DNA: TGTGCCAGCAGTGATCTAGCGGGGCCTAAGGATGAGCAGTTCTTC
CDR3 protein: CASSDLAGPKDEQFF

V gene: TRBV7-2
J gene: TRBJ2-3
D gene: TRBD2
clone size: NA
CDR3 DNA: TGTGCCAGCAGACTAGCGGGGCAAGATACGCAGTATTTT
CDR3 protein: CASRLAGQDTQYF

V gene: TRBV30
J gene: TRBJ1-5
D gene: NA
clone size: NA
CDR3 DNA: TGTGCCTGGACAAGGGGCGTCAATCAGCCCCAGCATTTT
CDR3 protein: CAWTRGVNQPQHF

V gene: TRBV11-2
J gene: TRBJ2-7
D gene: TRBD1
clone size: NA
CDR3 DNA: TGTGCCAGCAGTCTTTTTACCGGGACAGGAACTATGGAGCAGTACTTC
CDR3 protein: CASSLFTGTGTMEQYF

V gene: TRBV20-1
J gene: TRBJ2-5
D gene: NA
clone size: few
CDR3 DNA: TGCAGTGCTAGAGGTTCAGGGAAAGAGACCCAGTACTTC
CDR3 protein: CSARGSGKETQYF

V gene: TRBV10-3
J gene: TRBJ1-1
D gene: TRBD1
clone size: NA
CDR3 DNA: TGTGCCACCCTTAACCCCAGACAGGGTAACACTGAAGCTTTCTTT
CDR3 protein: CATLNPRQGNTEAFF

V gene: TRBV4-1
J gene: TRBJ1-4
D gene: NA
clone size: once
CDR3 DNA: TGCGCCGGCAGCCATATGAGGGCCCACAATGAAAAACTGTTTTTT
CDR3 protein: CAGSHMRAHNEKLFF

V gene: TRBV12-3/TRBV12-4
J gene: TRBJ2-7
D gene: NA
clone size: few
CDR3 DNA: TGTGCCAGCAGCCCCCTACAGGAAACCGAGCAGTACTTC
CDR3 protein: CASSPLQETEQYF

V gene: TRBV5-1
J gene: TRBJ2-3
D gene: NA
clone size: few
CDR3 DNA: TGCGCCAGCAAAAACCCATCCACAGATACGCAGTATTTT
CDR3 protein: CASKNPSTDTQYF

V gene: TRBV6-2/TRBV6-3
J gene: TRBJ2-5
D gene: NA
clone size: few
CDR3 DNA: TGTGCCAGCAGTTACGGGCGGACTTTGGAGACCCAGTACTTC
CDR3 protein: CASSYGRTLETQYF

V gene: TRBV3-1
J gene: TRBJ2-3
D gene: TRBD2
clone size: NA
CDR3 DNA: TGTGCCAGCAGCAGCCTTACTAGCGGGGGTTCCTTGGATACGCAGTATTTT
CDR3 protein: CASSSLTSGGSLDTQYF

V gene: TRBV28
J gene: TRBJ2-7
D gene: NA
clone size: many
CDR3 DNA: TGTGCCAGCAGTTTATCCGGAGAGGAAGAGCAGTACTTC
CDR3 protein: CASSLSGEEEQYF

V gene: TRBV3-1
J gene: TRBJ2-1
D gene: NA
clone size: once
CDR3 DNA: TGTGCCAGCAGCCTATTGTACCCAGTCCGGGACTCGGTGGTGAATGAGCAGTTCTTC
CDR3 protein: CASSLLYPVRDSVVNEQFF

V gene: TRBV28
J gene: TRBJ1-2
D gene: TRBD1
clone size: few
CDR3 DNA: TGTGCCAGCAGGTCCTGGGACAGGGAGGGATTAGGCTACACCTTC
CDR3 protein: CASRSWDREGLGYTF

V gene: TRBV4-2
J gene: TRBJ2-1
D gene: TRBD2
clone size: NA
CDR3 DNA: TGTGCCAGCAGCCAAGGACTAGCGGGGACCGACAATGAGCAGTTCTTC
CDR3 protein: CASSQGLAGTDNEQFF

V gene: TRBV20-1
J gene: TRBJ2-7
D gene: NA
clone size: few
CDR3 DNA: TGCAGTGCTAGTAACTACGAGCAGTACTTC
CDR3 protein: CSASNYEQYF

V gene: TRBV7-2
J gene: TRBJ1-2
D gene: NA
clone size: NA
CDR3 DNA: TGTGCCAGCAGCCAGCGGTTCCCGGATGGCTACACCTTC
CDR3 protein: CASSQRFPDGYTF

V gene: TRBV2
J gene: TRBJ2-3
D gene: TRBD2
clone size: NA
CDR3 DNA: TGTGCCAGCAGTGATTTCGCTAGCGGGGGTACCGATACGCAGTATTTT
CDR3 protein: CASSDFASGGTDTQYF

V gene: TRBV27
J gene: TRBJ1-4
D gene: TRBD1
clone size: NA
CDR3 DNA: TGTGCCAGCAGTTTGGCGAGGGGGCGCGGGAAACTGTTTTTT
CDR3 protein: CASSLARGRGKLFF

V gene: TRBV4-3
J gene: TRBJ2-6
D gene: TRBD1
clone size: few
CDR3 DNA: TGCGCCAGCAGCTATCTCGGGACAGGACCTTCTGGGGCCAACGTCCTGACTTTC
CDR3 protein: CASSYLGTGPSGANVLTF

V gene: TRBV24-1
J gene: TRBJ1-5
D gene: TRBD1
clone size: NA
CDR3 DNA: TGTGCCACCAGTGACCCCGGGACAGGCTTAAATCAGCCCCAGCATTTT
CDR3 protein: CATSDPGTGLNQPQHF

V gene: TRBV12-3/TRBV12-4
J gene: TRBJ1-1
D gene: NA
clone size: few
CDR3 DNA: TGTGCCAGCAGTTTATTTCTAGGGTCTATTAGGAACACTGAAGCTTTCTTT
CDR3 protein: CASSLFLGSIRNTEAFF

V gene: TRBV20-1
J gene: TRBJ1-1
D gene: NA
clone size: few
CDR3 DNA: TGCAGTGCCCGGAGGGGGGAGACTGAAGCTTTCTTT
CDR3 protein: CSARRGETEAFF

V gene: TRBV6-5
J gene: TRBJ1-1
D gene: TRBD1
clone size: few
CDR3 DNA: TGTGCCAGCAGTCCCAAGCGACAGGGTTGGACTGAAGCTTTCTTT
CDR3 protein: CASSPKRQGWTEAFF

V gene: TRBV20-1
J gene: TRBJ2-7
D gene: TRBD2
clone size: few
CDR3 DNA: TGCAGTGCCCATACTGGCGGGGGGGGGTACTTC
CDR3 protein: CSAHTGGGGYF

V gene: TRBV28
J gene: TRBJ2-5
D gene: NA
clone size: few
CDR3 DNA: TGTGCCAGCAGTTTAAATGACGCCCGTGGGACCCAGTACTTC
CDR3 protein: CASSLNDARGTQYF

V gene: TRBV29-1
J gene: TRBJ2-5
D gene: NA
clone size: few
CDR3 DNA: TGCAGCGCCCGACAGTTCCAAGAGACCCAGTACTTC
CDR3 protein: CSARQFQETQYF

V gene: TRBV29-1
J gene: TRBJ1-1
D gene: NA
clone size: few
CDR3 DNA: TGCAGCGTTGACCGACTCATGAACACTGAAGCTTTCTTT
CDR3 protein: CSVDRLMNTEAFF

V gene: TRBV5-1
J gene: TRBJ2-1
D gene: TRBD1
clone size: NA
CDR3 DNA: TGCGCCAGCAGCTCGTTAACAGGGGGTACAGGTGAGCAGTTCTTC
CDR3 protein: CASSSLTGGTGEQFF